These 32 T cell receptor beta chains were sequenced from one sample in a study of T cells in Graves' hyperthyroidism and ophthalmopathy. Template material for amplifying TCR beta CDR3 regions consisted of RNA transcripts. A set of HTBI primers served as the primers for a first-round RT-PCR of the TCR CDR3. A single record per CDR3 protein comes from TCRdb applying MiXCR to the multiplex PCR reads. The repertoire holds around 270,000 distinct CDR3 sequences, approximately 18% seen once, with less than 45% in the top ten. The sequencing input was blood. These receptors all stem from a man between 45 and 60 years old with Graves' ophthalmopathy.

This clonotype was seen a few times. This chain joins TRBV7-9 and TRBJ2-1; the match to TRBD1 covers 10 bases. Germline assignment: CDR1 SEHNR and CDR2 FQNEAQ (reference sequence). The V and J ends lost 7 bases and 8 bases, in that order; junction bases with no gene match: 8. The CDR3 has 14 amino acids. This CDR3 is CASIPGQGSDEQFF. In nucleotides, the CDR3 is TGTGCCAGCATCCCGGGACAGGGGTCAGATGAGCAGTTCTTC.

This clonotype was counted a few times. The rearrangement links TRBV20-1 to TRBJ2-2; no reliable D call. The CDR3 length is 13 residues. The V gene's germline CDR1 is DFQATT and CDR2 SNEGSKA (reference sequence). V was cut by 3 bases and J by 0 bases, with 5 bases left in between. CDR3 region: CSASQTNTGELFF. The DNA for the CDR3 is TGCAGTGCTAGCCAGACGAACACCGGGGAGCTGTTTTTT.

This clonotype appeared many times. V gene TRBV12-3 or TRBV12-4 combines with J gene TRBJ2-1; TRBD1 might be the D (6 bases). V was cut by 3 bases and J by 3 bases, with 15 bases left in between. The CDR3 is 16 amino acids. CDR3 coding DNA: TGTGCCAGCAGTTTGGGGTCTCAGGGGCGCTACAATGAGCAGTTCTTC. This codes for CASSLGSQGRYNEQFF.

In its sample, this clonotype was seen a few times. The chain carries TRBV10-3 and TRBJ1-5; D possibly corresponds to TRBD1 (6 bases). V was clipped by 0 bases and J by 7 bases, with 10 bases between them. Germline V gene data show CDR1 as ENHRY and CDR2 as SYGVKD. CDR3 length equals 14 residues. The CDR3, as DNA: TGTGCCATCAGTGAGTCAGGGGGAAGACAGCCCCAGCATTTT. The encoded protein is CAISESGGRQPQHF.

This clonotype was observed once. CDR3 coding DNA: TGTGCCAGCAGCTCGCCGGCATCAGGGGATACGCAGTATTTT. Encoded protein: CASSSPASGDTQYF. The chain employs TRBV7-3 and TRBJ2-3, with D maybe TRBD1 (5 bases). Looked up from germline, CDR1 is SGHTA and CDR2 is FQGTGA. This CDR3 is built from 14 residues. The V end was cut by 4 bases, the J end by 6 bases, with 14 bases between.

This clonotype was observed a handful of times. CDR3 bases: TGTGCCAGCAGTTTCAGGGGGTTGAACACTGAAGCTTTCTTT. This translates into CASSFRGLNTEAFF. The gene calls are TRBV27 and TRBJ1-1; 7 nucleotides match TRBD1. Germline loops: CDR1 MNHEY, CDR2 SMNVEV (reference sequence). V shed 3 bases and J 0 bases; nucleotides not matched to a gene: 1. There are 14 residues in the CDR3.

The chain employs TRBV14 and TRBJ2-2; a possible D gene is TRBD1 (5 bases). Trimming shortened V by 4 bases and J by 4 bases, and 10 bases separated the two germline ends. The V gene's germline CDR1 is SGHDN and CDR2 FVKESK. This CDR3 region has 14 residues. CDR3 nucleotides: TGTGCCAGCAGCCCCAGGGCAACCACCGGGGAGCTGTTTTTT. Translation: CASSPRATTGELFF.

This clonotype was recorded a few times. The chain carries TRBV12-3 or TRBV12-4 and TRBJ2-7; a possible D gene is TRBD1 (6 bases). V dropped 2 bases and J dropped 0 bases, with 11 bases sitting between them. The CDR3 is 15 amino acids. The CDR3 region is CASSLSPDSSYEQYF. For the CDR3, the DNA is TGTGCCAGCAGTTTATCTCCGGACAGCTCCTACGAGCAGTACTTC.

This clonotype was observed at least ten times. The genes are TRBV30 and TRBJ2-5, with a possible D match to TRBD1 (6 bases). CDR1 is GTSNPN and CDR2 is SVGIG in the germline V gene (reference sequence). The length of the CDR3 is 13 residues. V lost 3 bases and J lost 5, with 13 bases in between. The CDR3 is CAWSAGDVETQYF. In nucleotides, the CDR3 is TGTGCCTGGAGCGCAGGGGATGTCGAGACCCAGTACTTC.

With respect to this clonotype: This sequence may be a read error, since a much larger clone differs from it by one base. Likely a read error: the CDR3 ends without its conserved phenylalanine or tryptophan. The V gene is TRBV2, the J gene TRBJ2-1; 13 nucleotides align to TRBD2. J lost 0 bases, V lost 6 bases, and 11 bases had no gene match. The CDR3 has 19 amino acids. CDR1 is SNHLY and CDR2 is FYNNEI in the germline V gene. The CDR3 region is CASRGEGTSGIFSYNEQFS. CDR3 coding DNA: TGTGCCAGCAGGGGGGAGGGGACTAGCGGGATTTTCTCCTACAATGAGCAGTTCTCC.

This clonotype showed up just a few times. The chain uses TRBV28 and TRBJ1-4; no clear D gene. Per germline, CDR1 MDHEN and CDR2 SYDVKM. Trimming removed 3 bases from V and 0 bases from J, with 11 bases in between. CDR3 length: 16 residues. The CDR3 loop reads CASSFLIKATNEKLFF. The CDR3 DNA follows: TGTGCCAGCAGTTTCTTAATCAAGGCAACTAATGAAAAACTGTTTTTT.

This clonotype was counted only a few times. The DNA for the CDR3 is TGTGCCTGTCACCCGGCGGGAGTGACGGTAGAGACCCAGTACTTC. It is translated as CACHPAGVTVETQYF. The chain couples TRBV30 to TRBJ2-5; 7 nucleotides match TRBD2. CDR1 and CDR2 from the germline V gene are GTSNPN and SVGIG (reference sequence). J was trimmed by 4 bases and V by 6 bases; bases with no gene match: 14. The CDR3 contains 15 residues. The complete variable domain, with remaining parts taken from reference TRBV30 and TRBJ2-5, reads SQTIHQWPATLVQPVGSPLSLECTVEGTSNPNLYWYRQAAGRGLQLLFYSVGIGQISSEVPQNLSASRPQDRQFILSSKKLLLSDSGFYLCACHPAGVTVETQYFGPGTRLLVL.

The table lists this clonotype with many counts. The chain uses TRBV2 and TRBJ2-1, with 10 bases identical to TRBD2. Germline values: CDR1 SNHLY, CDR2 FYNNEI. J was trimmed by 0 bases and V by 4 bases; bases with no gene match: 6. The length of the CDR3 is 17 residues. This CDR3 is CASSGRSGRSSYNEQFF. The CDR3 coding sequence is TGTGCCAGCAGTGGGCGTAGCGGGAGGAGCTCCTACAATGAGCAGTTCTTC. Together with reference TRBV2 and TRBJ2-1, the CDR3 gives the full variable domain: EPEVTQTPSHQVTQMGQEVILRCVPISNHLYFYWYRQILGQKVEFLVSFYNNEISEKSEIFDDQFSVERPDGSNFTLKIRSTKLEDSAMYFCASSGRSGRSSYNEQFFGPGTRLTVL.

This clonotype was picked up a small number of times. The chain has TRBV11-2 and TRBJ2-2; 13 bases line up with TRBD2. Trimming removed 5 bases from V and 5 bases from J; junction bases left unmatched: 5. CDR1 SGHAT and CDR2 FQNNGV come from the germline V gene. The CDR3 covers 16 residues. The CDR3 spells CASSPRTSGSTGELFF. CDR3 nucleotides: TGTGCCAGCAGCCCCCGGACTAGCGGGAGTACCGGGGAGCTGTTTTTT.

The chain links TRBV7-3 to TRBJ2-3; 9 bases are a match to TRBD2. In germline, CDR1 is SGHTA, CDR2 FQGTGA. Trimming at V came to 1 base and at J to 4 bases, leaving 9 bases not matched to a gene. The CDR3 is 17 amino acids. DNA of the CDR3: TGTGCCAGCAGCTTAATGAGCCTAGCGGGACTCGCAGATACGCAGTATTTT. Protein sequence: CASSLMSLAGLADTQYF.

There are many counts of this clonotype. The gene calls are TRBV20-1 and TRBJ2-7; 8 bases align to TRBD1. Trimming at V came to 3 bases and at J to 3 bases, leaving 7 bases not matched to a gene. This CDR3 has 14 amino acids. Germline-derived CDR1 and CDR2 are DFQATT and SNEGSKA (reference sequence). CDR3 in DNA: TGCAGTGCTAGTAAAACGGGACAGGTCTACGAGCAGTACTTC. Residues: CSASKTGQVYEQYF.

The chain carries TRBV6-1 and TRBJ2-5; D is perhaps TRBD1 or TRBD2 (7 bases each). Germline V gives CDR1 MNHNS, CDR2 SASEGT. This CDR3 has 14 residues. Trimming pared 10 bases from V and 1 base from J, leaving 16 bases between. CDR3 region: CATGGTASQETQYF. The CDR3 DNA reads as TGTGCCACCGGGGGGACAGCCAGCCAAGAGACCCAGTACTTC.

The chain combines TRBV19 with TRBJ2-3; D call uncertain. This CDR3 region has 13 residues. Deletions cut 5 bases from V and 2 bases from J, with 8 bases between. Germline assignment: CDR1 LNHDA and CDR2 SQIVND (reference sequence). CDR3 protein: CASSSQHTDTQYF. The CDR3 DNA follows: TGTGCCAGTAGTTCTCAACACACAGATACGCAGTATTTT.

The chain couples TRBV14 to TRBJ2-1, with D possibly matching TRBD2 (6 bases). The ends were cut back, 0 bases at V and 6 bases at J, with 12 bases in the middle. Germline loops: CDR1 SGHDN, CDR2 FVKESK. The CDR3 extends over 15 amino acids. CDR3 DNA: TGTGCCAGCAGCCAAGATCTACTAGCCCCCAATGAGCAGTTCTTC. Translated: CASSQDLLAPNEQFF.

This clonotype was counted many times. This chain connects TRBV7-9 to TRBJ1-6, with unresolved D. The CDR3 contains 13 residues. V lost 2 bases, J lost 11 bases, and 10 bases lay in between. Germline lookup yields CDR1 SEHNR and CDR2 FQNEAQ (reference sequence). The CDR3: CASSLPSSAPLHF. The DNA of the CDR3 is TGTGCCAGCAGCTTACCTAGTAGTGCACCCCTCCACTTT.

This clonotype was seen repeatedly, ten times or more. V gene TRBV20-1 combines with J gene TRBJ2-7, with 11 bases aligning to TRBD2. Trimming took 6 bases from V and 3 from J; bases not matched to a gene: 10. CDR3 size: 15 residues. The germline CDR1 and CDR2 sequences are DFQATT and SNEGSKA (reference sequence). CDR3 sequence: CSAPSQLAGVYEQYF. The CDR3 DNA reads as TGCAGTGCCCCCTCCCAACTAGCGGGAGTCTACGAGCAGTACTTC.

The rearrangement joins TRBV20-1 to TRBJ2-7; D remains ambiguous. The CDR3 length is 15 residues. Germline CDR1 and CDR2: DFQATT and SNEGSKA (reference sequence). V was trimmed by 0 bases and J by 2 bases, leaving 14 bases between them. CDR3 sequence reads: CSARDLRRGTYEQYF. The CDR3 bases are TGCAGTGCTAGAGATCTCAGACGAGGAACCTACGAGCAGTACTTC.

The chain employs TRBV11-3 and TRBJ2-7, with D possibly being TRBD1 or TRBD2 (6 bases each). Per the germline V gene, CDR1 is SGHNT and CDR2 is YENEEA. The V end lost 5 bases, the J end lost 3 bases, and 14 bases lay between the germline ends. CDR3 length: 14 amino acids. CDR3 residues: CASSPRGEIYEQYF. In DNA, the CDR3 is TGTGCCAGCAGCCCGAGGGGGGAGATCTACGAGCAGTACTTC.

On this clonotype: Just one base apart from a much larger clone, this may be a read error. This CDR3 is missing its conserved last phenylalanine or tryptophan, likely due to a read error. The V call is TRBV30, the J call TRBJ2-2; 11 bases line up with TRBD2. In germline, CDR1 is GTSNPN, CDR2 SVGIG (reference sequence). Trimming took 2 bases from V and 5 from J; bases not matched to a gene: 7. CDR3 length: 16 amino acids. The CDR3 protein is CAWSRGTSGFTGELFS. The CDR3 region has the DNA TGTGCCTGGAGTAGAGGGACTAGCGGATTTACCGGGGAGCTGTTTTCT.

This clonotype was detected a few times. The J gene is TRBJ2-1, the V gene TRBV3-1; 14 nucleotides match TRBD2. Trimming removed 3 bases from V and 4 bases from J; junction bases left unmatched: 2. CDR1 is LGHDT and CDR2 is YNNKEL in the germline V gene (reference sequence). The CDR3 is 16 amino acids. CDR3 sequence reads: CASSHRTSGRYNEQFF. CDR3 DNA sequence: TGTGCCAGCAGCCACCGGACTAGCGGGAGGTACAATGAGCAGTTCTTC.

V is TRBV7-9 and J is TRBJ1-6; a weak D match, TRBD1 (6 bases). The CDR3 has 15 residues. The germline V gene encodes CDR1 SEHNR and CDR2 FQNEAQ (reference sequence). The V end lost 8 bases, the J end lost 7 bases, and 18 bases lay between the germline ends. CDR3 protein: CASSQPTGPNSPLHF. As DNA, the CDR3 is TGTGCCAGCTCTCAACCTACAGGGCCAAATTCACCCCTCCACTTT.

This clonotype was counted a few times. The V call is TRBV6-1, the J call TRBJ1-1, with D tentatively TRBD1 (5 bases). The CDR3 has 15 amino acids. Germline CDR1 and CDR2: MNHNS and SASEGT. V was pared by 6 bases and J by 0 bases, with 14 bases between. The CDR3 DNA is TGTGCCAGCAGCGACCCCGGGACGGTGAACACTGAAGCTTTCTTT. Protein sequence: CASSDPGTVNTEAFF.

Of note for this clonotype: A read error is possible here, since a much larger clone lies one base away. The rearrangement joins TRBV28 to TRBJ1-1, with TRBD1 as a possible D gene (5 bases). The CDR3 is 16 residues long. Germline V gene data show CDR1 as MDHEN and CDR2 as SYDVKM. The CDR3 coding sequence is TGTACCAGCAGTTCGGGTCGGGGCAGTACTGACACTGAAGCTTTCTTT. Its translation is CTSSSGRGSTDTEAFF.

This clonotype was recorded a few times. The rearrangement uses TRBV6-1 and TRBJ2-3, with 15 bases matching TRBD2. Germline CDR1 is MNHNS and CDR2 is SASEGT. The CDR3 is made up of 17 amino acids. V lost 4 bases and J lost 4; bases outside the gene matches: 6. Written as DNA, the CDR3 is TGTGCCAGCAGTGGGACTAGCGGGAGGGCGGGGGCAGATACGCAGTATTTT. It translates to CASSGTSGRAGADTQYF.

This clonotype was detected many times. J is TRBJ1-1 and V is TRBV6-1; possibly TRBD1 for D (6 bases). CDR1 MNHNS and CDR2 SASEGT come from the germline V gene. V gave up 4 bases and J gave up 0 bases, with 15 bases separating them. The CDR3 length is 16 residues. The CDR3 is CASSGGQSFMNTEAFF. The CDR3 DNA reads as TGTGCCAGCAGTGGAGGACAGAGCTTTATGAACACTGAAGCTTTCTTT.

This CDR3 reads CASSLEVGGKGANVLTF. CDR3 bases: TGTGCCAGCAGTTTAGAAGTTGGAGGGAAGGGGGCCAACGTCCTGACTTTC. This chain uses TRBV12-3 or TRBV12-4 with TRBJ2-6, with D possibly TRBD2 on 6 matching bases. The CDR3 is made up of 17 amino acids. V shed 1 base and J shed 4 bases, with 14 bases lying between them.

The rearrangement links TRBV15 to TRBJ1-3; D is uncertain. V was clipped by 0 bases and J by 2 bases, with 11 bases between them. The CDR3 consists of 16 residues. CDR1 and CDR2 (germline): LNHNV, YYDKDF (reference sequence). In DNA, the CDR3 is TGTGCCACCAGCAGAGATCGGTCTAGGGCTGGAAACACCATATATTTT. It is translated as CATSRDRSRAGNTIYF. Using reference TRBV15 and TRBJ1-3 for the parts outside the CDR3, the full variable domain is DAMVIQNPRYQVTQFGKPVTLSCSQTLNHNVMYWYQQKSSQAPKLLFHYYDKDFNNEADTPDNFQSRRPNTSFCFLDIRSPGLGDTAMYLCATSRDRSRAGNTIYFGEGSWLTVV.